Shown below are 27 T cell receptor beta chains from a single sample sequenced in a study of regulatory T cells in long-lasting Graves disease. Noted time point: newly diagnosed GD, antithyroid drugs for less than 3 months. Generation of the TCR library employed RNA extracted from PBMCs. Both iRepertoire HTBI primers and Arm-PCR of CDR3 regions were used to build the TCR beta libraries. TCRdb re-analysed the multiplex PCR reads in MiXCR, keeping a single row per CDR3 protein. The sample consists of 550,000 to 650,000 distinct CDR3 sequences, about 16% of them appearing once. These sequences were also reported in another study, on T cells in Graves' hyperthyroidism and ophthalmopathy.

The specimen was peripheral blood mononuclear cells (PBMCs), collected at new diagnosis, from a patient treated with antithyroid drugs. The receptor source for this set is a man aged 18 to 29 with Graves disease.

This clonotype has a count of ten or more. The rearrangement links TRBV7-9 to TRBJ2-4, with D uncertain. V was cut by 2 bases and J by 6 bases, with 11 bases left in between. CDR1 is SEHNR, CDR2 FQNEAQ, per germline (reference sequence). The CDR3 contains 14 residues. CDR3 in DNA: TGTGCCAGCAGCTTAAGCGTGTCGGTAAACATTCAGTACTTC. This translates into CASSLSVSVNIQYF.

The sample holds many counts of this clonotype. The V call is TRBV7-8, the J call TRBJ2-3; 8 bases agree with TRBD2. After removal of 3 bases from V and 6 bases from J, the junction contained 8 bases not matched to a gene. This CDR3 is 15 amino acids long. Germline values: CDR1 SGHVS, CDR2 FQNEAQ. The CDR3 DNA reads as TGTGCCAGCAGCTTGGCGGGAGGCTGGGGGGATACGCAGTATTTT. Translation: CASSLAGGWGDTQYF.

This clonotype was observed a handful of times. The CDR3 spells CASKPGDYNEQFF. CDR3 bases: TGTGCCAGCAAACCCGGGGACTACAATGAGCAGTTCTTC. V is TRBV27 and J is TRBJ2-1, with D possibly TRBD2 on 5 matching bases. V was pared by 7 bases and J by 3 bases, with 10 bases between. CDR1 and CDR2 (germline): MNHEY, SMNVEV (reference sequence). This CDR3 region has 13 residues.

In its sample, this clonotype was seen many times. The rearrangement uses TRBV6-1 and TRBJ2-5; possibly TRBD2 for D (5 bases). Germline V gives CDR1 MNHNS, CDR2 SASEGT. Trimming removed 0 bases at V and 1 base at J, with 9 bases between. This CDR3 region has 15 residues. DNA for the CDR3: TGTGCCAGCAGTGAAGCCGGGCGGGCCCAAGAGACCCAGTACTTC. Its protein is CASSEAGRAQETQYF.

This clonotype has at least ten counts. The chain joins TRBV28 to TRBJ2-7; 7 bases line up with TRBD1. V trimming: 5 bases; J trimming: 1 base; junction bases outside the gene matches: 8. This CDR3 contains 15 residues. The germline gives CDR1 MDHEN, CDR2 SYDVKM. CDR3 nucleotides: TGTGCCAGCAGTCTTACAGGGGCCAGATCCTACGAGCAGTACTTC. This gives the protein CASSLTGARSYEQYF.

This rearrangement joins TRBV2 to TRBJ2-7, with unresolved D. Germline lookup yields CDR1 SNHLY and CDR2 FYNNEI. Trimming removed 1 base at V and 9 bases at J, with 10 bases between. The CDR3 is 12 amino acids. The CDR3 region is CASSEDPFPQYF. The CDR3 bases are TGTGCCAGCAGTGAAGATCCCTTCCCGCAGTACTTC.

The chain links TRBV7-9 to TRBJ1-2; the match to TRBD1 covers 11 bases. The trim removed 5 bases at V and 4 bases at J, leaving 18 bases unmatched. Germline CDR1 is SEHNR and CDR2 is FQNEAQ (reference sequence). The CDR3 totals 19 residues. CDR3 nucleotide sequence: TGTGCCAGCAGCCCCTTCCCTGGACAGGGGGCGACGGCCTTCTATGGCTACACCTTC. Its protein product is CASSPFPGQGATAFYGYTF.

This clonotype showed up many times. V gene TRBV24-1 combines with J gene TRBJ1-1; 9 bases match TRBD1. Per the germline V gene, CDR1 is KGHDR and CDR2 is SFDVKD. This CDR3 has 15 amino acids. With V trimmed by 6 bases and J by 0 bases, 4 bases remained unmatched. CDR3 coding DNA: TGTGCCACCAGTCCCGGGACAGGGATGAACACTGAAGCTTTCTTT. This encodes CATSPGTGMNTEAFF.

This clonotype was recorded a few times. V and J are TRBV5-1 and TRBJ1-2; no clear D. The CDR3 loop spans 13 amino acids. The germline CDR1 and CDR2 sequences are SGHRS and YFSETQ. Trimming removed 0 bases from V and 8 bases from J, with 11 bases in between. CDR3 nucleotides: TGCGCCAGCAGCTTGGAACGGGCTTGGGGCTACACCTTC. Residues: CASSLERAWGYTF.

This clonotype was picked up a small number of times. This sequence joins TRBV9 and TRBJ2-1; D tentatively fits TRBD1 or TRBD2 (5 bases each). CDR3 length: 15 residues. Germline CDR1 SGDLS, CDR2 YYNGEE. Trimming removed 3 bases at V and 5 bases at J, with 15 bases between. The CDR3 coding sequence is TGTGCCAGCAGCGCGGGACCGAGGACCAACAATGAGCAGTTCTTC. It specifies CASSAGPRTNNEQFF.

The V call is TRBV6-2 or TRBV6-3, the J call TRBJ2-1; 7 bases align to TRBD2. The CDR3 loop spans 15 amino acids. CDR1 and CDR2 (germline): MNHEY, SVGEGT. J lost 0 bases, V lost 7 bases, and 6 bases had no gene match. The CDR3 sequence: CASTKGRASYNEQFF. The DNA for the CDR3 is TGTGCCAGCACAAAAGGGAGGGCCTCCTACAATGAGCAGTTCTTC.

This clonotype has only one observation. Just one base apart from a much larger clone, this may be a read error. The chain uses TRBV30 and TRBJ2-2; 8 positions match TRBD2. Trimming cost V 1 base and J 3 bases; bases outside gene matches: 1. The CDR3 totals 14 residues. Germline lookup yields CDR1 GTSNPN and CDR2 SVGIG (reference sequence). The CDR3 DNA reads TGTGCCTGGAGTGCGGGGGGGCACACCGGGGAGCTGTTTTTT. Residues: CAWSAGGHTGELFF.

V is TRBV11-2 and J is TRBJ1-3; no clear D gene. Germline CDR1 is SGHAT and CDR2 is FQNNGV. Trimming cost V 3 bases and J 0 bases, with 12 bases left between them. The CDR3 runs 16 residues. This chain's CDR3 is CASSFGPSSSGNTIYF. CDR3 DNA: TGTGCCAGCAGCTTTGGGCCTTCGAGCTCTGGAAACACCATATATTTT.

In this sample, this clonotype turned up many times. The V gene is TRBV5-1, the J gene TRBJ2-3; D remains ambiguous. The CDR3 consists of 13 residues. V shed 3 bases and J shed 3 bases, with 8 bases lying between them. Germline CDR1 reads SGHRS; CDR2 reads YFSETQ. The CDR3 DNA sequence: TGCGCCAGCAGCTGGAGACTGACAGATACGCAGTATTTT. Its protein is CASSWRLTDTQYF.

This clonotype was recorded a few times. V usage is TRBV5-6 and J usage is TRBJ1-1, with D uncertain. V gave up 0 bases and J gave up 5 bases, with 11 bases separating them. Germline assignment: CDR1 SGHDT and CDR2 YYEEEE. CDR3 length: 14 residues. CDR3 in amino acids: CASSLVAGETEAFF. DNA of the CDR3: TGTGCCAGCAGCTTGGTAGCGGGAGAGACTGAAGCTTTCTTT.

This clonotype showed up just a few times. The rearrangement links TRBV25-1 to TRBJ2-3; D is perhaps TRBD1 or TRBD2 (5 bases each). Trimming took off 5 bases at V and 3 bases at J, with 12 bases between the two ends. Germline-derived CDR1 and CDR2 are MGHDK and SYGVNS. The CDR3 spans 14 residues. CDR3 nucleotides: TGTGCCAGCAGTTCGGGACCAGGAACAGATACGCAGTATTTT. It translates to CASSSGPGTDTQYF.

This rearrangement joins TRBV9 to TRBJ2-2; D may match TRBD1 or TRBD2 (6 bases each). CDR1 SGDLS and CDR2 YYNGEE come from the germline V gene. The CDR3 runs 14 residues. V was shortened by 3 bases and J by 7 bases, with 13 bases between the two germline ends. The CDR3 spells CASSARGGNGELFF. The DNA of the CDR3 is TGTGCCAGCAGCGCGAGAGGGGGGAACGGGGAGCTGTTTTTT.

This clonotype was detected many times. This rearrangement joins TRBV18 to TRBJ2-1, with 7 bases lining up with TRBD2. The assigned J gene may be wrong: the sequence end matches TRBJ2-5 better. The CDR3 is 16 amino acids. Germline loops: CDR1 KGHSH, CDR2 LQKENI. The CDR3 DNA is TGTGCCAGCTCACCGCCCACTAGCGACCCTCAAGAGACCCAGTACTTC. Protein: CASSPPTSDPQETQYF.

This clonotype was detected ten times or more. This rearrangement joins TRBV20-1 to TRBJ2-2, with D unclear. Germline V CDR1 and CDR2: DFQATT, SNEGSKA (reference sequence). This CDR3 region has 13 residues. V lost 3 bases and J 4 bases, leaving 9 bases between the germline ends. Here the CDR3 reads CSASRYLTGELFF. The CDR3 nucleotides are TGCAGTGCTAGTCGCTATCTCACCGGGGAGCTGTTTTTT.

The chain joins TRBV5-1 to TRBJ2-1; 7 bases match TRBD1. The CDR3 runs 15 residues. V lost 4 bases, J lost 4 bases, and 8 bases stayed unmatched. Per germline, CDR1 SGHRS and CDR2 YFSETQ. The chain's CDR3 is CASSPGQTSYNEQFF. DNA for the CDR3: TGCGCCAGCAGCCCGGGACAGACGAGTTACAATGAGCAGTTCTTC.

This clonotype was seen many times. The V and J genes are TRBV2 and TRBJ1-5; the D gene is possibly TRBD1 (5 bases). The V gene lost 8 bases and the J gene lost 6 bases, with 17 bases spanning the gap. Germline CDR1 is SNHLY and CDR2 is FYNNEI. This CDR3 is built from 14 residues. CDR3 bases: TGTGCCAGCCACAATAGGGACTACGCTCAGCCCCAGCATTTT. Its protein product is CASHNRDYAQPQHF.

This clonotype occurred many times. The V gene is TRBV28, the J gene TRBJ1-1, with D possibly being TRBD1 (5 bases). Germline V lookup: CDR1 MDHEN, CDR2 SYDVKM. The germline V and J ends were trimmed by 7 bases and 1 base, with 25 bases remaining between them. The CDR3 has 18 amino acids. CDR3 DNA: TGTGCCAGCAAACACGGGACTCCTCTGGGGGATAGGAACACTGAAGCTTTCTTT. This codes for CASKHGTPLGDRNTEAFF. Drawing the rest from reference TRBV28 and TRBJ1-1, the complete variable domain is DVKVTQSSRYLVKRTGEKVFLECVQDMDHENMFWYRQDPGLGLRLIYFSYDVKMKEKGDIPEGYSVSREKKERFSLILESASTNQTSMYLCASKHGTPLGDRNTEAFFGQGTRLTVV.

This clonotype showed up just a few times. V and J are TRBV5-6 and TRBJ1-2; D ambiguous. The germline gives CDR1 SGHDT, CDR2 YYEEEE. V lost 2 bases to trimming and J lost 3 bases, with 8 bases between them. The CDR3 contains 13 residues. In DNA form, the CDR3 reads TGTGCCAGCAGCTTTACGGAGGACTATGGCTACACCTTC. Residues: CASSFTEDYGYTF.

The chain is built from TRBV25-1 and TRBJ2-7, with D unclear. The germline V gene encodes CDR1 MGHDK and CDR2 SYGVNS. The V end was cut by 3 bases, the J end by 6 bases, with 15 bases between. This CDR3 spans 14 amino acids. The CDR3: CASSETSISSEQYF. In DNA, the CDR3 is TGTGCCAGCAGTGAGACTTCGATTTCTAGCGAGCAGTACTTC.

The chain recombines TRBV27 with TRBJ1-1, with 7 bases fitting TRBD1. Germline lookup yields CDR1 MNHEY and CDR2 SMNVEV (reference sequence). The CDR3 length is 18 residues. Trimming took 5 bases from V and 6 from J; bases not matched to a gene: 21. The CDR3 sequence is CASSKRQGVLYSAAEAFF. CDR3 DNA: TGTGCCAGCAGTAAAAGACAGGGAGTTTTGTATTCGGCCGCTGAAGCTTTCTTT.

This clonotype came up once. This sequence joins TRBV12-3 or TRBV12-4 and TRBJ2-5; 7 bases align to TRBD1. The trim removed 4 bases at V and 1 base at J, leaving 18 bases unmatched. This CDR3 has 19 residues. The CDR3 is CASSSPNYRGDLLQETQYF. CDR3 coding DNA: TGTGCCAGCAGTTCCCCCAACTACAGGGGCGACCTACTCCAAGAGACCCAGTACTTC.

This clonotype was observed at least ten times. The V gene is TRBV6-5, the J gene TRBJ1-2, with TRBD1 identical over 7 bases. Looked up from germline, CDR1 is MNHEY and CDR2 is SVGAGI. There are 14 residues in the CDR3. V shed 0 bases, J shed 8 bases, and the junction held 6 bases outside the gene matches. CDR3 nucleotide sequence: TGTGCCAGCAGTTACTCTGGGACAGATTACGGCTACACCTTC. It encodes CASSYSGTDYGYTF.